This T cell receptor beta chain comes out of a study of Graves' ophthalmopathy and Graves' hyperthyroidism. No ophthalmopathy within 18 months of follow-up signified stable hyperthyroidism. TCR beta CDR3 amplification used RNA transcripts. Investigators did first-round RT-PCR with HTBI primers, then second-round multiplex PCR. MiXCR, run by TCRdb on the multiplex PCR reads, gives a single entry per CDR3 protein. The data show about 620,000 distinct CDR3 sequences, 22% seen once. Between the trimmed V and J ends, which lost 7 bases and 2 bases, there was a span of 15 bases. Germline assignment: CDR1 SGHRS and CDR2 YFSETQ. The CDR3 totals 15 residues.

Sequencing was performed on peripheral blood. This TCR was recovered from a woman younger than 30 with stable Graves' hyperthyroidism. Some clones in this sample may be carry-over from other donors' samples. The rearrangement joins TRBV5-1 to TRBJ2-2; no definite D call. This CDR3 is CASVRDTLNTGELFF. The CDR3 nucleotides are TGCGCCAGCGTTCGTGACACCCTAAACACCGGGGAGCTGTTTTTT.